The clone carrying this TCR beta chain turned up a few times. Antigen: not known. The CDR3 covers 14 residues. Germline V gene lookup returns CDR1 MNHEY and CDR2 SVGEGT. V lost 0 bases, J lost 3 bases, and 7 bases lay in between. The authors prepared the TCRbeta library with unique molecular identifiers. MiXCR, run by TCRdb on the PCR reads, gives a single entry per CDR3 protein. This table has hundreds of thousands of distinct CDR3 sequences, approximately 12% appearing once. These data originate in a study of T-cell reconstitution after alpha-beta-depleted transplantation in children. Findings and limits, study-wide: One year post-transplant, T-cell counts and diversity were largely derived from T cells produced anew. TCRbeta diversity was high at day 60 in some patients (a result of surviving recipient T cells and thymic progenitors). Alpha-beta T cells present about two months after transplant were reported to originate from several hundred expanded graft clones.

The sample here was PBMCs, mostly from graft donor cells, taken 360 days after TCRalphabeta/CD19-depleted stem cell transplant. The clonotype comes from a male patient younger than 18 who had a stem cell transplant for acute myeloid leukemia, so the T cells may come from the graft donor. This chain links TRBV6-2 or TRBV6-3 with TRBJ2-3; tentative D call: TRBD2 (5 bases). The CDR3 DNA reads TGTGCCAGCAGTTACTCCCGAGGGACAGATACGCAGTATTTT. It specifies CASSYSRGTDTQYF.